The T cell receptor (beta chain) described here comes from a study of T cells in Graves' hyperthyroidism and ophthalmopathy. As for the study in general: Before treatment of any kind, peripheral blood was taken at initial diagnosis.

Notes on this clonotype: Its antigen is unidentified.

CDR3 size: 14 residues. Germline V lookup: CDR1 SGHAT, CDR2 FQNNGV. Trimming removed 3 bases at V and 3 bases at J, with 11 bases between. The source material, RNA transcripts, was used to amplify TCR beta CDR3 regions. The HTBI primer set was used in a first-round RT-PCR of the TCR CDR3. TCRdb analysed the multiplex PCR reads with MiXCR anew, one entry per CDR3 protein. Of about 480,000 distinct CDR3 sequences listed, roughly 14% are singletons. Study-wide results and limits: The authors' 13 V-J model separated ophthalmopathy from stable hyperthyroidism.

The V call is TRBV11-2, the J call TRBJ2-5; maybe TRBD2 (6 bases). The sequenced sample consisted of blood. The clonotype originates from a woman between 18 and 29 years old with Graves' hyperthyroidism. The CDR3 coding sequence is TGTGCCAGCAGCTTGGGACTTCGCAAAGAGACCCAGTACTTC. Translating it yields CASSLGLRKETQYF.